This TCR beta chain was identified during a study of beta chain features in type 1 diabetes. Whole-study results and caveats: All four CD4+ subsets of Type 1 diabetes patients contained TCRB CDR3s that were moderately but significantly shorter.

This clone was observed a few times. Its specificity is not known. The study reverse transcribed the entire isolated RNA, so it sequenced expressed TCRB transcripts. TCRdb's copy holds only in-frame clones and misses some; the assay was immunoSEQ multiplex PCR. The sample includes about 710,000 clones, around 15% seen only once; the top ten take nearly 0.04%. Trimming removed 6 bases at V and 6 bases at J, with 8 bases between. Germline V gives CDR1 SNHLY, CDR2 FYNNEI. The CDR3 totals 11 residues. The chain is built from TRBV2 and TRBJ1-2; D uncertain. Sequenced: naive CD4+ T cells from blood. This receptor was taken from a man aged 18-30 years with type 1 diabetes. The CDR3 DNA reads TGTGCCAGCAGGGACCTCGATGGCTACACCTTC. It translates to CASRDLDGYTF. Filled out from reference TRBV2 and TRBJ1-2, the complete variable domain reads EPEVTQTPSHQVTQMGQEVILRCVPISNHLYFYWYRQILGQKVEFLVSFYNNEISEKSEIFDDQFSVERPDGSNFTLKIRSTKLEDSAMYFCASRDLDGYTFGSGTRLTVV.